The sequence of this TCR beta chain was determined in a study of blood T cell repertoires in COVID-19. This CDR3 spans 15 amino acids. Trimming removed 0 bases at V and 2 bases at J, with 11 bases between. Germline CDR1 MGHRA, CDR2 YSYEKL. Under the authors' procedure: Estimation of nucleated cell counts relied on the amplification of reference gene primers. Measured with immunoSEQ multiplex PCR; TCRdb has only the in-frame clones, and not every one. That table furnishes V, J and clone size, whereas the DNA furnished D and trimming. The table lists about 370,000 clones, about 89% of them singletons. In this sample, this clone turned up once.

The rearrangement joins TRBV4-1 to TRBJ2-7; tentatively, D is TRBD1 (6 bases). The clonotype comes from a woman aged 25 to 39 with COVID-19, enrolled during active disease. Sequenced material: peripheral blood. The CDR3 protein is CASSQDEGGTYEQYF. The CDR3 DNA reads TGCGCCAGCAGCCAAGATGAAGGGGGAACCTACGAGCAGTACTTC.